This T cell receptor (beta chain) was recorded in a study of CD8 T cells in ankylosing spondylitis. Study results and limitations: Earlier literature documents some of the motif variants in reactive arthritis synovial fluid and blood. There was a TCR beta motif, made of 7 to 9 highly homologous variants, that appeared characteristic of ankylosing spondylitis blood.

The CDR3 runs to 13 residues. Germline CDR1 MNHNS, CDR2 SASEGT. V gave up 6 bases and J gave up 5 bases, with 13 bases separating them. TCRdb re-called the 5' RACE reads through MiXCR, storing one row per CDR3 protein. This sample has some 840,000 distinct CDR3 sequences, with 10% to 15% found just once. In regard to this clonotype: The antigen is unknown.

Sequencing used blood, either unsorted or a sorted T cell fraction (not recorded which). This TCR was sampled from a male donor with ankylosing spondylitis. This rearrangement joins TRBV6-1 to TRBJ1-1, with D uncertain. The CDR3 region has the DNA TGTGCCAGCAGCCCTTTTCGAGGGACTGAAGCTTTCTTT. It codes for CASSPFRGTEAFF.